The entry below describes one T cell receptor (beta chain). Its antigen is not known. This record belongs to a study of cytomegalovirus exposure and HLA in healthy donors. Whole-study findings and limits: A few CMV-associated chains proved CMV antigen-specific in vitro. According to a later analysis, most TCR beta chains associated with CMV appeared HLA-restricted. Analysis performed later found about 18,000 TCR beta sequences associated with HLA alleles at 0.05 false discovery rate.

With V trimmed by 4 bases and J by 5 bases, 9 bases remained unmatched. Germline V gene lookup returns CDR1 SGDLS and CDR2 YYNGEE. CDR3 length equals 16 residues. Nominal health characterized the donors when sampled, though unrecorded immune exposures were likely. PCR was performed using 60 Vbeta and 13 Jbeta primers. Using immunoSEQ multiplex PCR, the repertoire was profiled, and TCRdb retains in-frame clones only, with some absent. There are 130,000 to 150,000 clones in the sample; 70% to 85% occur only once, and 9% to 10% lies in the top ten. This clonotype originated in a woman aged 60-75 years in good health and CMV-seropositive. Specimen: PBMCs. V and J are TRBV9 and TRBJ1-1, with 12 bases lining up with TRBD1. DNA for the CDR3: TGTGCCAGCAGCCCCCCCCCGGGACAGGGGGCGACTGAAGCTTTCTTT. Translation gives CASSPPPGQGATEAFF.